The clone carrying this TCR beta chain was found once. The CDR3 spans 16 residues. Germline lookup yields CDR1 SEHNR and CDR2 FQNEAQ (reference sequence). V gave up 1 base and J gave up 4 bases, with 13 bases separating them. The entry originates in a study of shared clonotypes between healthy human individuals. Generated by immunoSEQ multiplex PCR, the TCRdb table keeps only in-frame clones and is missing some. The sample has over a million clones, approximately 78% seen once. This clonotype was sampled from a man between 18 and 35 years old in good health. Some clones in this sample may be carry-over from other donors' samples. The gene calls are TRBV7-9 and TRBJ2-2; perhaps TRBD2 as D (6 bases). Sequenced: memory CD4+ T cells from PBMCs. Subset described: CD45RA-negative fraction. As DNA, the CDR3 is TGTGCCAGCAGCTTAGTACCGGGAGAGGCCACCGGGGAGCTGTTTTTT. This translates into CASSLVPGEATGELFF.